The sequence of this T cell receptor (beta chain) was determined in a study of blood T cell repertoires in COVID-19. The CDR3 has 17 residues. The ends lost 1 base at V and 3 bases at J; junction bases unmatched: 5. CDR1 LNHDA and CDR2 SQIVND come from the germline V gene (reference sequence). The data were produced by immunoSEQ multiplex PCR, yet TCRdb's version contains in-frame clones alone and is incomplete. The sample shows fewer than 250,000 clones, just under 85% of them seen only once. Sample: peripheral blood. The chain couples TRBV19 to TRBJ2-1, with 11 bases fitting TRBD2. This TCR came from a man aged 50-59 years with acute or convalescent COVID-19. As DNA, the CDR3 is TGTGCCAGTAGTATAGGACCCGGGACTAGCGGCTACAATGAGCAGTTCTTC. Its translation is CASSIGPGTSGYNEQFF.